This T cell receptor (beta chain) is from a study of T cells in Graves' hyperthyroidism and ophthalmopathy. Study outcomes and limitations: Peripheral blood also featured most of the thyroid clonotypes expanded above 0.001. With a median lead of about 6.9 months before onset, the model predicted ophthalmopathy.

This clonotype has at least ten counts. Its antigen is currently unknown. Germline trimming cut 6 bases from V and 4 bases from J; bases unmatched to any gene: 2. The CDR3 is 14 amino acids. Germline CDR1 SNHLY, CDR2 FYNNEI. The definition of stable Graves' hyperthyroidism was no ophthalmopathy progression within 18 months. Patients between 18 and 65 years old had hyperthyroidism, newly diagnosed and lasting under 2 months. Researchers took RNA transcripts and amplified the TCR beta CDR3 regions from them. First-round RT-PCR with HTBI primers amplified the TCR CDR3 region. TCRdb recomputed calls from the multiplex PCR reads with MiXCR, one row per CDR3 protein. Among approximately 400,000 distinct CDR3 sequences listed, approximately 15% were seen once.

The rearrangement uses TRBV2 and TRBJ2-3, with 12 bases matching TRBD2. This receptor was obtained from a woman younger than 30 with Graves' hyperthyroidism. Sequenced material: blood. The CDR3 region is CASRRLAGADTQYF. The CDR3 nucleotides are TGTGCCAGCAGGCGACTAGCGGGAGCAGATACGCAGTATTTT.